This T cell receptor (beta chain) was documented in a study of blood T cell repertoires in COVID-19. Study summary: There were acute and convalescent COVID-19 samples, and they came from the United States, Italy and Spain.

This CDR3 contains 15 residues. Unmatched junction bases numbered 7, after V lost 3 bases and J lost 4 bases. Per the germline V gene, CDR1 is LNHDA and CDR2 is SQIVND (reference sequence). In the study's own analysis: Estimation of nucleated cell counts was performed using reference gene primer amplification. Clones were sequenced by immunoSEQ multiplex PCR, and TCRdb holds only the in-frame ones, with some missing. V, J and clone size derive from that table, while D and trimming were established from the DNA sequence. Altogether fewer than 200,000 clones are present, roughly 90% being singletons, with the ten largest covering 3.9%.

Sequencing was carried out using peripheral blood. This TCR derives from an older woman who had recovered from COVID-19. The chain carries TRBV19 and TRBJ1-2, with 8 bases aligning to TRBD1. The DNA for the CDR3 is TGTGCCAGTAGTATGGGGGACAGGCGGATCTATGGCTACACCTTC. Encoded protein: CASSMGDRRIYGYTF.